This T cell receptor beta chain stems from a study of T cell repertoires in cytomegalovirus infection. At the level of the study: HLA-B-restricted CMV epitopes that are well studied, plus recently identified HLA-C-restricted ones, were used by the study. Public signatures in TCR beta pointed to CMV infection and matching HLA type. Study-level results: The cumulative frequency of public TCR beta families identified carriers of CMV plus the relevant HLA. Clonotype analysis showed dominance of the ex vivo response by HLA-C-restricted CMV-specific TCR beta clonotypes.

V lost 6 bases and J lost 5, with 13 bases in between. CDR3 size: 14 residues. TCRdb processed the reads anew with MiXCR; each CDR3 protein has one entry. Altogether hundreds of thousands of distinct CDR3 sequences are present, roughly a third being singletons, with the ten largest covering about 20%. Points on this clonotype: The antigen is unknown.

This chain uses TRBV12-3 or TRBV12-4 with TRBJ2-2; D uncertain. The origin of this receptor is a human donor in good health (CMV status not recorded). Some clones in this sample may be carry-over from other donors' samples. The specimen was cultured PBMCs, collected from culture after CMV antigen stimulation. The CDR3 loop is CASSAPTRTGELFF. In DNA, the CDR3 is TGTGCCAGCAGCGCCCCCACAAGGACCGGGGAGCTGTTTTTT.